The clone carrying this T cell receptor beta chain was picked up many times. Its antigen is still unknown. Germline V gene data show CDR1 as ENHRY and CDR2 as SYGVKD. J gave up 2 bases and V 0 bases, and 6 bases lay outside the gene matches. The CDR3 contains 16 residues. Bulk TCR libraries used previously described methods and listed TCR primers. TCRdb reanalysed the PCR reads using MiXCR and keeps one entry per CDR3 protein. The profile covers about 640,000 distinct CDR3 sequences, with just under 20% appearing a single time and 0.85% taken by the ten largest. Sorted inputs of about 19,000 to 1,100,000 cells, with 10%, 30% or 50% RNA, yielded naive CD8 libraries. Naive CD8 T cells were sorted, and the gate applied was CD8+CD4-CCR7+CD45RA+. This specimen belongs to a study of molecular identifiers for immune sequencing clone quantification. Study-level points and caveats: Clones with over 20 RNA copies captured over 99% of effector molecules but under 1% of naive ones.

This rearrangement joins TRBV10-3 to TRBJ2-7; 8 bases map to TRBD2. This TCR came from a human donor in good health. Some libraries in this study had Jurkat cell RNA spiked in. The specimen was naive CD8+ T cells from blood, with Jurkat cell RNA spiked in. Subset noted: FACS-sorted CD8+CD4-CCR7+CD45RA+ naive T cells. The chain's CDR3 is CAISESTGLVAYEQYF. The CDR3 DNA reads as TGTGCCATCAGTGAGTCGACGGGACTAGTCGCCTACGAGCAGTACTTC.